What follows are 4 T cell receptor beta chains derived from one specimen sequenced in a study of T cells after yellow fever vaccination. TCRdb re-called the 5' RACE reads with MiXCR, one entry per CDR3 protein. Of around 350,000 distinct CDR3 sequences listed, 6% to 8% are singletons. The sequences come from PBMCs, collected 5 days after the yellow fever booster vaccination. The receptors stem from a man younger than 45 who received the YFV17D yellow fever vaccine.

This clonotype has more than one count but fewer than ten. This chain joins TRBV4-3 and TRBJ1-3; unclear D gene. This CDR3 has 15 residues. Trimming pared 0 bases from V and 3 bases from J, leaving 9 bases between. The germline CDR1 and CDR2 sequences are LGHNA and YSLEER. In nucleotides, the CDR3 is TGCGCCAGCAGCCAAGAGAGTCATGGTGGAAACACCATATATTTT. Protein product: CASSQESHGGNTIYF.

This clonotype was recorded many times. V and J are TRBV7-9 and TRBJ2-1; TRBD2 might be the D (5 bases). The CDR3 spans 13 residues. Germline V gene data show CDR1 as SEHNR and CDR2 as FQNEAQ (reference sequence). V lost 3 bases and J 10 bases, leaving 13 bases between the germline ends. In DNA form, the CDR3 reads TGTGCCAGCAGCTTGTTAGGAGGTCACGAGCAGTTCTTC. It codes for CASSLLGGHEQFF.

The chain couples TRBV20-1 to TRBJ1-1; the match to TRBD1 covers 7 bases. CDR3 length: 12 amino acids. Losses at the gene ends were 4 bases for V and 7 bases for J; bases not matched to a gene: 6. CDR1 is DFQATT and CDR2 is SNEGSKA in the germline V gene (reference sequence). The CDR3 sequence: CSAIRGRSEAFF. The CDR3 DNA is TGCAGTGCTATAAGGGGGCGAAGTGAAGCTTTCTTT.

This clonotype was picked up many times. The rearrangement uses TRBV27 and TRBJ2-1; 10 bases agree with TRBD2. This CDR3 has 15 amino acids. J lost 3 bases, V lost 2 bases, and 1 base had no gene match. Looked up from germline, CDR1 is MNHEY and CDR2 is SMNVEV (reference sequence). DNA of the CDR3: TGTGCCAGCAGTTTACGACTAGCGGGCTACAATGAGCAGTTCTTC. Translated: CASSLRLAGYNEQFF.